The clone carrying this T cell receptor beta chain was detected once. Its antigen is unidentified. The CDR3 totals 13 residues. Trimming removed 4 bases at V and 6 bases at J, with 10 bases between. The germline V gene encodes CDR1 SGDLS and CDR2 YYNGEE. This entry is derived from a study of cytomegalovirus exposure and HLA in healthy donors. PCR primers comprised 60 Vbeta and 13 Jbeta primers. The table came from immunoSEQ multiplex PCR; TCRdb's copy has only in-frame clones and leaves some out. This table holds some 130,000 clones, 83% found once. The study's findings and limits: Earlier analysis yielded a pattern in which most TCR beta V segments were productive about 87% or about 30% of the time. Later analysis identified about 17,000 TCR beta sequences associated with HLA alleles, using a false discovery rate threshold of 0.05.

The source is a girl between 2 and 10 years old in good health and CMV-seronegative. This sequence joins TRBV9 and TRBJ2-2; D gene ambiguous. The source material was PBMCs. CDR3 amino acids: CASSRFESGELFF. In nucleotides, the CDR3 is TGTGCCAGCAGCCGGTTCGAGTCCGGGGAGCTGTTTTTT.